This is a list of T cell receptor beta chains from one sample in a study of STAT5B mutations in CD4+ large granular lymphocyte leukemia. The protocol was immunoSEQ multiplex PCR, while the TCRdb copy is restricted to in-frame clones and leaves out a portion. The table records about 30,000 clones, approximately 75% of them present only once. Sample: CD4+ T cells from blood buffy coats. Receptors were obtained from a human donor in good health. The CDR3 runs from the conserved cysteine through the conserved F or W. D genes are given only for firm matches. A clone size is listed for some rows: how often the clone was seen (once, few, many), or a class if it is expanded.

clone_size	v_call	j_call	d_call	cdr3_aa	cdr3_nt
few	TRBV5-6	TRBJ1-2	-	CASRGGSYGYTF	TGTGCCAGCAGGGGGGGCTCCTATGGCTACACCTTC
-	TRBV6-6	TRBJ1-3	-	CASKQGAGNTIYF	TGTGCCAGCAAACAGGGTGCTGGAAACACCATATATTTT
-	TRBV2	TRBJ1-1	TRBD1	CASSRQGTNTEAFF	TGTGCCAGCAGTAGACAGGGGACGAACACTGAAGCTTTCTTT
-	TRBV7-2	TRBJ2-6	-	CASSLGPGAGANVLTF	TGTGCCAGCAGCTTAGGTCCGGGCGCTGGGGCCAACGTCCTGACTTTC
once	TRBV28	TRBJ2-7	-	CASKLTGLYEQYF	TGTGCCAGCAAACTAACGGGGCTCTACGAGCAGTACTTC
-	TRBV7-2	TRBJ2-1	-	CASSLDRAGEGFF	TGTGCCAGCAGCTTAGATCGGGCCGGAGAGGGGTTCTTC
-	TRBV2	TRBJ1-5	TRBD1	CASSMTGSNQPQHF	TGTGCCAGCAGTATGACAGGGTCCAATCAGCCCCAGCATTTT
few	TRBV6-1	TRBJ1-2	TRBD1	CASRTGTGDLGYTF	TGTGCCAGCAGAACCGGGACAGGGGATCTTGGCTACACCTTC
-	TRBV6-1	TRBJ2-5	-	CASSQQTQYF	TGTGCCAGCAGCCAGCAGACCCAGTACTTC
-	TRBV20-1	TRBJ2-3	-	CSAPRGDTQYF	TGCAGTGCGCCGAGGGGAGATACGCAGTATTTT
-	TRBV5-5	TRBJ2-6	-	CASSPNRVRSGANVLTF	TGTGCCAGCAGCCCAAACAGGGTTCGGTCTGGGGCCAACGTCCTGACTTTC
-	TRBV9	TRBJ2-5	-	CASSVGLLPPEETQYF	TGTGCCAGCAGCGTAGGTTTGCTCCCTCCTGAGGAGACCCAGTACTTC
few	TRBV28	TRBJ2-1	-	CASRASILEQFF	TGTGCCAGCAGAGCTAGCATACTTGAGCAGTTCTTC
-	TRBV5-6	TRBJ1-6	-	CASSFSGGYNSPLHF	TGTGCCAGCAGCTTTTCCGGAGGGTATAATTCACCCCTCCACTTT
-	TRBV7-2	TRBJ2-7	-	CASRPGASYEQYF	TGTGCCAGCAGACCCGGGGCGTCCTACGAGCAGTACTTC
-	TRBV10-3	TRBJ1-1	-	CATQRDGTTEAFF	TGTGCCACACAGAGGGACGGGACGACTGAAGCTTTCTTT
-	TRBV29-1	TRBJ2-3	TRBD2	CSVTVRGGVTQYF	TGCAGCGTAACGGTGCGGGGGGGTGTTACGCAGTATTTT
-	TRBV2	TRBJ1-6	-	CASSEGVGQGRF	TGTGCCAGCAGTGAAGGAGTTGGGCAGGGAAGATTT
-	TRBV2	TRBJ2-7	-	CASSEGESLSSYEQYF	TGTGCCAGCAGTGAAGGTGAATCACTTAGCTCCTACGAGCAGTACTTC
few	TRBV5-1	TRBJ2-7	-	CASRNTRGVEEQYF	TGCGCCAGCAGAAACACCAGGGGAGTGGAAGAGCAGTACTTC
-	TRBV7-9	TRBJ2-5	TRBD2	CASSLVGGTGGTQYF	TGTGCCAGCAGCTTAGTCGGGGGGACTGGGGGGACCCAGTACTTC
-	TRBV29-1	TRBJ2-3	-	CSVGVWGRTDTQYF	TGCAGCGTAGGGGTGTGGGGGCGCACAGATACGCAGTATTTT
-	TRBV7-3	TRBJ1-2	TRBD1	CASSPGGSGRDHNGYTF	TGTGCCAGCAGCCCAGGGGGTTCAGGGCGCGACCATAATGGCTACACCTTC
-	TRBV5-4	TRBJ1-4	-	CASSLAGGAVTNEKLFF	TGTGCCAGCAGCTTGGCTGGAGGTGCAGTAACTAATGAAAAACTGTTTTTT
-	TRBV28	TRBJ1-5	-	CASSLIRQSNQPQHF	TGTGCCAGCAGTTTAATCCGACAGTCTAATCAGCCCCAGCATTTT
-	TRBV14	TRBJ1-2	-	CASSQGSHPSYGYTF	TGTGCCAGCAGCCAAGGGTCCCATCCTTCCTATGGCTACACCTTC
-	TRBV5-1	TRBJ2-7	-	CASSFGTAAREQYF	TGCGCCAGCAGCTTTGGGACTGCTGCTCGCGAGCAGTACTTC
-	TRBV6-1	TRBJ2-5	-	CASSRSGHETQYF	TGTGCCAGCAGTCGCAGCGGACATGAGACCCAGTACTTC
-	TRBV25-1	TRBJ1-1	-	CASSVEGVNTEAFF	TGTGCCAGCAGTGTGGAGGGGGTGAACACTGAAGCTTTCTTT
-	TRBV11-2	TRBJ2-2	-	CASRKGARDGTGELFF	TGTGCCAGCAGAAAAGGGGCGCGGGATGGCACCGGGGAGCTGTTTTTT
-	TRBV19	TRBJ1-5	TRBD1	CASSRTGGNQPQHF	TGTGCCAGTAGCCGGACAGGAGGAAATCAGCCCCAGCATTTT
-	TRBV5-4	TRBJ2-1	-	CASSAPPRYEQFF	TGTGCCAGCAGCGCCCCACCTAGATACGAGCAGTTCTTC
-	TRBV27	TRBJ2-1	TRBD2	CASSLRTSPNEQFF	TGTGCCAGCAGTTTAAGGACTAGCCCCAATGAGCAGTTCTTC
-	TRBV21-1	TRBJ2-3	-	CASSKAGPTDTQYF	TGTGCCAGCAGCAAAGCTGGGCCCACAGATACGCAGTATTTT
-	TRBV7-2	TRBJ1-1	-	CASRLQGGMNTEAFF	TGTGCCAGCAGGCTTCAGGGCGGGATGAACACTGAAGCTTTCTTT
-	TRBV9	TRBJ2-5	-	CASSVGTRDETQYF	TGTGCCAGCAGCGTAGGGACCCGAGACGAGACCCAGTACTTC
-	TRBV4-2	TRBJ2-7	-	CASSQDLLAREQYF	TGTGCCAGCAGCCAAGATCTACTAGCCAGGGAGCAGTACTTC
-	TRBV29-1	TRBJ2-3	TRBD2	CSVVIRLAGEPDTQYF	TGCAGCGTTGTGATCCGACTAGCGGGAGAGCCAGATACGCAGTATTTT
-	TRBV4-3	TRBJ2-2	-	CASSQSSGSSNTGELFF	TGCGCCAGCAGCCAAAGTAGCGGAAGCTCGAACACCGGGGAGCTGTTTTTT
-	TRBV6-1	TRBJ2-5	TRBD2	CASSGLGTRMETQYF	TGTGCCAGCAGTGGACTCGGGACTAGGATGGAGACCCAGTACTTC
-	TRBV7-2	TRBJ2-7	TRBD2	CASSSSGVISYEQYF	TGTGCCAGCAGCTCTAGCGGGGTGATCTCCTACGAGCAGTACTTC
-	TRBV13	TRBJ2-1	TRBD2	CASSFRLAGANEQFF	TGTGCCAGCAGCTTTAGGCTAGCGGGAGCCAATGAGCAGTTCTTC
-	TRBV10-3	TRBJ2-5	-	CATRVGGLETQYF	TGTGCCACCAGAGTTGGGGGGCTAGAGACCCAGTACTTC
-	TRBV10-1	TRBJ2-1	TRBD2	CASSESRTSGSNEQFF	TGCGCCAGCAGTGAGTCCCGGACTAGCGGGAGCAATGAGCAGTTCTTC
-	TRBV19	TRBJ2-3	-	CASKVGGGTDTQYF	TGTGCCAGTAAAGTTGGCGGGGGCACAGATACGCAGTATTTT
-	TRBV12-5	TRBJ1-3	-	CASGSTGSGNTIYF	TGTGCTAGTGGCTCAACAGGGTCTGGAAACACCATATATTTT
once	TRBV7-2	TRBJ1-2	-	CASSYYRAHGYTF	TGTGCCAGCAGCTATTACAGAGCCCATGGCTACACCTTC
-	TRBV5-6	TRBJ2-7	-	CASSWRAGGHEQYF	TGTGCCAGCAGTTGGCGGGCCGGGGGCCACGAGCAGTACTTC
-	TRBV10-3	TRBJ2-1	TRBD2	CAIQVSGNNEQFF	TGTGCCATCCAAGTTAGCGGGAACAATGAGCAGTTCTTC
-	TRBV5-8	TRBJ2-2	-	CASSLAGGYTGELFF	TGTGCCAGCAGCTTGGCTGGAGGATACACCGGGGAGCTGTTTTTT
-	TRBV28	TRBJ1-3	-	CASSLRQGGNTIYF	TGTGCCAGCAGTTTGCGGCAGGGAGGAAACACCATATATTTT
-	TRBV5-1	TRBJ1-2	-	CASSEQQNYGYTF	TGCGCCAGCAGCGAACAGCAAAACTATGGCTACACCTTC
-	TRBV4-3	TRBJ2-7	-	CASSQDRVGEYEQYF	TGCGCCAGCAGCCAAGATCGGGTAGGGGAGTACGAGCAGTACTTC
-	TRBV28	TRBJ2-3	TRBD1	CASSSDGQGRTDTQYF	TGTGCCAGCAGTTCAGACGGACAGGGTAGGACAGATACGCAGTATTTT